This is a list of T cell receptor beta chains from one sample in a study of identifying expanded T cells in peripheral blood. Assay: immunoSEQ multiplex PCR; the TCRdb copy retains only in-frame clones and omits some. The sample carries about 50,000 clones, 65% to 90% recorded once. Material for sequencing was blood. The receptors come from a person between 18 and 69 years old in good health. Each CDR3 is given with its conserved first and last residue. A clone size is listed for some rows: how often the clone was seen (once, few, many), or a class if it is expanded.

j_call | clone_size | v_call | cdr3_aa
TRBJ2-5 | - | TRBV29-1 | CSVSVRGQLETQYF
TRBJ2-3 | - | TRBV9 | CASSVEGPSTDTQYF
TRBJ2-3 | - | TRBV5-1 | CASSSVSLETQYF
TRBJ2-1 | once | TRBV7-6 | CASSLPDRRNEQFF
TRBJ1-2 | - | TRBV5-8 | CASSLGAGRDYGYTF
TRBJ1-1 | - | TRBV7-9 | CASRQEQRWTEAFF
TRBJ2-1 | once | TRBV7-6 | CASGFRRGLYNEQFF
TRBJ2-7 | - | TRBV7-9 | CASSLSGQGLEQYF
TRBJ1-1 | - | TRBV5-1 | CASSLDSTKEAFF
TRBJ1-2 | - | TRBV7-2 | CASSSTTGSWVHGYTF
TRBJ2-1 | - | TRBV6-5 | CASSYSGEQFF
TRBJ1-2 | - | TRBV30 | CAWSRRYGYTF
TRBJ1-3 | - | TRBV5-6 | CASSFWTGRSSGNTIYF
TRBJ1-4 | - | TRBV5-6 | CASTPGQGASEKLFF
TRBJ2-5 | - | TRBV6-1 | CASSETSGGPETQYF
TRBJ2-1 | - | TRBV11-3 | CASTRTSGSRAYNEQFF
TRBJ2-1 | - | TRBV18 | CASSRTGTGNNEQFF
TRBJ1-5 | - | TRBV5-1 | CASSLVGDPNQPQHF
TRBJ2-3 | - | TRBV7-2 | CASSAGTSGITDTQYF
TRBJ2-7 | - | TRBV30 | CAWSKDRAREQYF
TRBJ1-1 | - | TRBV18 | CASSRVEGLDTEAFF
TRBJ1-1 | - | TRBV18 | CASSPSPGGEINTEAFF
TRBJ2-4 | few | TRBV11-3 | CASSLDRYSDTKNIQYF
TRBJ1-1 | - | TRBV2 | CASSGYRDTEAFF
TRBJ2-5 | once | TRBV2 | CASSEISRETQYF
TRBJ2-1 | - | TRBV7-8 | CASSPRPGAYNEQFF
TRBJ2-3 | - | TRBV6-4 | CATSYRGGDTQYF
TRBJ1-6 | once | TRBV30 | CAWSVSSLSYNSPLHF
TRBJ2-3 | - | TRBV14 | CASSQLDTDTQYF
TRBJ1-2 | many | TRBV6-1 | CASSDIQGDQGGYTF
TRBJ1-2 | - | TRBV9 | CASSVRDSYNYGYTF
TRBJ2-5 | - | TRBV30 | CAWSQGFFQETQYF
TRBJ1-3 | few | TRBV12-2 | CASRLEHAGNTIYF
TRBJ2-1 | few | TRBV5-8 | CASSLLAGTNNEQFF
TRBJ1-1 | - | TRBV5-4 | CASSPLDRNTEAFF
TRBJ1-1 | few | TRBV6-1 | CASSVRTGRNTEAFF
TRBJ2-1 | once | TRBV4-2 | CASSQDSGGPPYNEQFF
TRBJ1-2 | - | TRBV7-9 | CASSLEGARSNYGYTF
TRBJ2-1 | - | TRBV19 | CASSMGDVVRTPYNEQFF
TRBJ1-1 | - | TRBV6-1 | CASSERQAIGTEAFF
TRBJ1-2 | - | TRBV30 | CAWSPTTGTGYTF
TRBJ1-1 | - | TRBV11-1 | CASSLEADTEAFF
TRBJ1-3 | few | TRBV6-1 | CASRESLYDTIYF
TRBJ2-7 | - | TRBV30 | CAWTSGYEQYF
TRBJ2-7 | medium-sized | TRBV7-9 | CASSYTGTGLSEQYF
TRBJ1-2 | - | TRBV29-1 | CSVDSGGGYTF
TRBJ1-5 | - | TRBV5-1 | CASSRDGNSNQPQHF
TRBJ2-2 | - | TRBV6-1 | CASSASRQNTGELFF
TRBJ2-3 | - | TRBV4-2 | CASRGLAGTQYF
TRBJ2-7 | - | TRBV4-2 | CASSQGKGPYEQYF
TRBJ1-5 | few | TRBV6-4 | CASATGDQPQHF
TRBJ1-2 | once | TRBV2 | CASSPGLGAAGGINYGYTF
TRBJ1-3 | - | TRBV19 | CASSPRDRGTGNTIYF
TRBJ1-5 | - | TRBV29-1 | CSVSASSNQPQHF
TRBJ1-4 | - | TRBV5-1 | CASSSQGLRDEKLFF
TRBJ2-1 | few | TRBV5-1 | CASSLVQGVYNEQFF
TRBJ2-1 | - | TRBV7-9 | CASSLSESSYNEQFF
TRBJ1-5 | - | TRBV11-1 | CASSLAGRVQPQHF